The 24 T cell receptor beta chains in this list originate from one sample, sequenced in a study of CD8+ T cells in alopecia areata. Treatment: oral pan-JAK inhibitor, 5-10 mg twice daily. Extracted from the samples, RNA was reverse transcribed into cDNA to serve as the sequencing template. Measured with immunoSEQ multiplex PCR; TCRdb has only the in-frame clones, and not every one. The table shows 200,000 to 250,000 clones, with 66% occurring only once. The specimen was CD4+ T cells sorted from blood, collected between weeks 44 and 45, from a patient treated with tofacitinib. Every receptor here comes from a human donor with alopecia areata.

V is TRBV7-9 and J is TRBJ2-1, with unresolved D. CDR1 is SEHNR, CDR2 FQNEAQ, per germline (reference sequence). Trimming cost V 7 bases and J 8 bases, with 9 bases left between them. The CDR3 covers 11 residues. CDR3 amino acids: CASTGPDEQFF. The CDR3 DNA is TGTGCCAGCACTGGTCCCGATGAGCAGTTCTTC.

The chain carries TRBV30 and TRBJ1-6; D is uncertain. Germline V gene sequence: CDR1 GTSNPN, CDR2 SVGIG (reference sequence). The CDR3 spans 13 residues. The CDR3 protein is CGVRKAVNSPLHF. Here the CDR3 DNA reads TGTGGGGTCCGGAAGGCGGTTAATTCACCCCTCCACTTT.

This clone turned up a few times. The chain is built from TRBV30 and TRBJ2-7, with D perhaps TRBD1 (6 bases). CDR3 length: 14 residues. Germline values: CDR1 GTSNPN, CDR2 SVGIG (reference sequence). V was shortened by 5 bases and J by 5 bases, with 19 bases between the two germline ends. This CDR3 reads CAWRIWGQTHEQYF. CDR3 nucleotides: TGTGCCTGGCGCATCTGGGGACAAACGCACGAGCAGTACTTC.

This clone was counted between two and nine times. The chain uses TRBV29-1 and TRBJ2-5, with 7 bases aligning to TRBD1. Germline V lookup: CDR1 SQVTM, CDR2 ANQGSEA. This CDR3 has 13 residues. V lost 7 bases, J lost 5 bases, and 10 bases stayed unmatched. The CDR3 DNA sequence: TGCAGCGGTACAAAAGGGGGCCGGGAGACCCAGTACTTC. Protein sequence: CSGTKGGRETQYF.

This clone occurred a few times. This sequence joins TRBV7-6 and TRBJ2-2; the match to TRBD2 covers 12 bases. After removal of 5 bases from V and 1 base from J, the junction contained 8 bases not matched to a gene. The CDR3 length is 18 residues. Germline values: CDR1 SGHVS, CDR2 FNYEAQ. The CDR3 sequence is CASSPQTSGGLNTGELFF. The CDR3 region has the DNA TGTGCCAGCAGCCCACAGACTAGCGGGGGCCTGAACACCGGGGAGCTGTTTTTT.

The table lists this clone with many counts. The chain uses TRBV4-3 and TRBJ2-7; D is perhaps TRBD1 (5 bases). Germline V lookup: CDR1 LGHNA, CDR2 YSLEER. V dropped 2 bases and J dropped 3 bases, with 14 bases sitting between them. The length of the CDR3 is 15 residues. As DNA, the CDR3 is TGCGCCAGCAGCCAATTCCACAGGCCCCACTACGAGCAGTACTTC. Encoded protein: CASSQFHRPHYEQYF.

A note on this clone: The same CDR3 is also encoded by other DNA sequences in this sample. The chain has TRBV29-1 and TRBJ1-1; D unresolved. V lost 4 bases and J lost 1, with 10 bases in between. The CDR3 covers 13 residues. Germline V gives CDR1 SQVTM, CDR2 ANQGSEA. As DNA, the CDR3 is TGCAGCGTTGTTTACGGGAAGAACACTGAAGCTTTCTTT. Its translation is CSVVYGKNTEAFF.

J is TRBJ1-2 and V is TRBV7-9; the D gene is possibly TRBD1 (6 bases). There are 15 residues in the CDR3. Germline CDR1 is SEHNR and CDR2 is FQNEAQ (reference sequence). V was pared by 7 bases and J by 4 bases, with 19 bases between. CDR3: CASTNTGIWVYGYTF. The DNA for the CDR3 is TGTGCCAGCACCAATACAGGGATTTGGGTCTATGGCTACACCTTC.

CDR3 region: CASSSTGKANYGYTF. The CDR3 nucleotides are TGTGCCAGCAGTTCAACAGGGAAAGCTAACTATGGCTACACCTTC. The chain has TRBV27 and TRBJ1-2, with a weak D call TRBD1 (6 bases). The V and J ends lost 4 bases and 0 bases respectively, with 12 bases between them. This CDR3 region has 15 residues. Germline lookup yields CDR1 MNHEY and CDR2 SMNVEV (reference sequence).

The chain links TRBV6-6 to TRBJ1-1, with a weak D call TRBD1 (5 bases). Between the trimmed V and J ends, which lost 7 bases and 0 bases, there was a span of 15 bases. The germline V gene has CDR1 MNHNY and CDR2 SVGAGI (reference sequence). The CDR3 runs 15 residues. The CDR3 is CASTSFGGLNTEAFF. CDR3 DNA: TGTGCCAGCACCTCCTTCGGGGGATTGAACACTGAAGCTTTCTTT.

This clone has a single count. CDR3 residues: CASSHGRERPRVTNEKLFF. For the CDR3, the DNA is TGCGCCAGCAGCCACGGACGGGAGAGGCCAAGGGTAACTAATGAAAAACTGTTTTTT. The gene calls are TRBV4-1 and TRBJ1-4; D is uncertain. Germline loops: CDR1 MGHRA, CDR2 YSYEKL. V was pared by 3 bases and J by 1 base, with 21 bases between. CDR3 length: 19 amino acids.

The chain recombines TRBV5-1 with TRBJ2-5, with 8 bases identical to TRBD2. Germline V gene lookup returns CDR1 SGHRS and CDR2 YFSETQ. Trimming removed 4 bases from V and 0 bases from J; junction bases left unmatched: 8. CDR3 length: 16 amino acids. CDR3 nucleotide sequence: TGCGCCAGCAGCCAGCCCCAGCGGGGGAACCAAGAGACCCAGTACTTC. Its protein is CASSQPQRGNQETQYF.

The chain links TRBV2 to TRBJ2-2, with D possibly TRBD2 on 7 matching bases. Trimming pared 7 bases from V and 2 bases from J, leaving 11 bases between. The CDR3 totals 14 residues. In germline, CDR1 is SNHLY, CDR2 FYNNEI. This CDR3 is CASMRGGNTGELFF. The CDR3 nucleotides are TGTGCCAGCATGAGGGGGGGCAACACCGGGGAGCTGTTTTTT.

This clone came up a few times. The V gene is TRBV4-2, the J gene TRBJ2-2; 8 bases are shared with TRBD2. The V gene's germline CDR1 is LGHNA and CDR2 YNFKEQ. This CDR3 has 17 residues. Trimming cost V 1 base and J 3 bases; bases outside gene matches: 7. The CDR3 protein is CASSQGRTSGYTGELFF. The CDR3 bases are TGTGCCAGCAGCCAAGGTAGAACTAGCGGATACACCGGGGAGCTGTTTTTT.

This clone was detected only once. CDR3 sequence: CASSYQDTGGTEAFF. The CDR3, as DNA: TGTGCCAGCAGTTACCAGGATACAGGGGGCACTGAAGCTTTCTTT. This chain links TRBV6-6 with TRBJ1-1; 8 bases align to TRBD1. The V gene's germline CDR1 is MNHNY and CDR2 SVGAGI (reference sequence). The V gene end was trimmed by 2 bases and the J gene end by 4 bases; junction bases not matched to a gene: 6. The CDR3 has 15 residues.

This clone was detected only a few times. The rearrangement joins TRBV29-1 to TRBJ2-5; D not resolved. The CDR3 contains 13 residues. Germline loops: CDR1 SQVTM, CDR2 ANQGSEA. Trimming cost V 2 bases and J 1 base, with 8 bases left between them. CDR3 nucleotide sequence: TGCAGCGTTGAACAAGGGCTCCAAGAGACCCAGTACTTC. This sequence encodes CSVEQGLQETQYF.

V and J are TRBV15 and TRBJ2-3; 10 positions match TRBD2. The V gene's germline CDR1 is LNHNV and CDR2 YYDKDF (reference sequence). V shed 0 bases and J 3 bases; nucleotides not matched to a gene: 6. This CDR3 is 17 amino acids long. The chain's CDR3 is CATSRDLYSGGTDTQYF. Written as DNA, the CDR3 is TGTGCCACCAGCAGAGATTTGTATAGCGGGGGGACAGATACGCAGTATTTT.

This rearrangement joins TRBV7-2 to TRBJ2-1; 11 nucleotides match TRBD2. The germline CDR1 and CDR2 sequences are SGHTA and FQGNSA. The CDR3 spans 17 residues. V gave up 5 bases and J gave up 5 bases; unmatched junction bases: 11. CDR3 sequence (DNA): TGTGCCAGCAGCCCCCGACTAGCGGGGTTCGGGGACAATGAGCAGTTCTTC. Encoded protein: CASSPRLAGFGDNEQFF.

V usage is TRBV2 and J usage is TRBJ2-7; D not certain. The CDR3 extends over 11 amino acids. Germline values: CDR1 SNHLY, CDR2 FYNNEI. Trimming stripped 5 bases from V and 4 bases from J, with 6 bases between. The CDR3 DNA follows: TGTGCCAGCAGTCCCGGGTACGAGCAGTACTTC. This translates into CASSPGYEQYF.

This chain joins TRBV11-2 and TRBJ2-7; D is ambiguous. Germline V lookup: CDR1 SGHAT, CDR2 FQNNGV. Trimming cost V 2 bases and J 7 bases, with 15 bases left between them. The CDR3 consists of 14 residues. The CDR3 reads CASSLMGRSAEQYF. The CDR3 nucleotides are TGTGCCAGCAGCTTAATGGGTCGATCGGCTGAGCAGTACTTC.

The sample holds a few counts of this clone. The sample carries other DNA sequences with the same CDR3. This chain uses TRBV29-1 with TRBJ1-1; 10 bases align to TRBD1. From germline, CDR1 is SQVTM and CDR2 ANQGSEA. J was trimmed by 1 base and V by 7 bases; bases with no gene match: 3. The CDR3 extends over 13 amino acids. In DNA, the CDR3 is TGCAGCGCACGGACAGGGGGGAACACTGAAGCTTTCTTT. Residues: CSARTGGNTEAFF. Full variable domain (remainder filled in from reference TRBV29-1 and TRBJ1-1): SAVISQKPSRDICQRGTSLTIQCQVDSQVTMMFWYRQQPGQSLTLIATANQGSEATYESGFVIDKFPISRPNLTFSTLTVSNMSPEDSSIYLCSARTGGNTEAFFGQGTRLTVV.

This rearrangement joins TRBV30 to TRBJ2-5; D unclear. The CDR3 spans 13 residues. The V end lost 8 bases, the J end lost 5 bases, and 18 bases lay between the germline ends. The V gene's germline CDR1 is GTSNPN and CDR2 SVGIG (reference sequence). CDR3 region: CAHDRGRPETQYF. Written as DNA, the CDR3 is TGTGCCCACGACCGAGGTCGCCCCGAGACCCAGTACTTC.

The V call is TRBV6-1, the J call TRBJ2-7; D may be TRBD2 (7 bases). The CDR3 runs to 14 residues. CDR1 is MNHNS, CDR2 SASEGT, per germline. The ends were cut back, 6 bases at V and 3 bases at J, with 15 bases in the middle. CDR3 bases: TGTGCCAGCAGCCTAAACAGGGAGGGCTACGAGCAGTACTTC. Translating gives CASSLNREGYEQYF.

The chain links TRBV5-1 to TRBJ2-2, with D possibly called TRBD1 or TRBD2 (6 bases each). V was trimmed by 3 bases and J by 0 bases, leaving 15 bases between them. CDR3 length: 17 residues. Per germline, CDR1 SGHRS and CDR2 YFSETQ. CDR3 nucleotides: TGCGCCAGCAGCTCTGGAAGGGGGGTTGCGAACACCGGGGAGCTGTTTTTT. This codes for CASSSGRGVANTGELFF.